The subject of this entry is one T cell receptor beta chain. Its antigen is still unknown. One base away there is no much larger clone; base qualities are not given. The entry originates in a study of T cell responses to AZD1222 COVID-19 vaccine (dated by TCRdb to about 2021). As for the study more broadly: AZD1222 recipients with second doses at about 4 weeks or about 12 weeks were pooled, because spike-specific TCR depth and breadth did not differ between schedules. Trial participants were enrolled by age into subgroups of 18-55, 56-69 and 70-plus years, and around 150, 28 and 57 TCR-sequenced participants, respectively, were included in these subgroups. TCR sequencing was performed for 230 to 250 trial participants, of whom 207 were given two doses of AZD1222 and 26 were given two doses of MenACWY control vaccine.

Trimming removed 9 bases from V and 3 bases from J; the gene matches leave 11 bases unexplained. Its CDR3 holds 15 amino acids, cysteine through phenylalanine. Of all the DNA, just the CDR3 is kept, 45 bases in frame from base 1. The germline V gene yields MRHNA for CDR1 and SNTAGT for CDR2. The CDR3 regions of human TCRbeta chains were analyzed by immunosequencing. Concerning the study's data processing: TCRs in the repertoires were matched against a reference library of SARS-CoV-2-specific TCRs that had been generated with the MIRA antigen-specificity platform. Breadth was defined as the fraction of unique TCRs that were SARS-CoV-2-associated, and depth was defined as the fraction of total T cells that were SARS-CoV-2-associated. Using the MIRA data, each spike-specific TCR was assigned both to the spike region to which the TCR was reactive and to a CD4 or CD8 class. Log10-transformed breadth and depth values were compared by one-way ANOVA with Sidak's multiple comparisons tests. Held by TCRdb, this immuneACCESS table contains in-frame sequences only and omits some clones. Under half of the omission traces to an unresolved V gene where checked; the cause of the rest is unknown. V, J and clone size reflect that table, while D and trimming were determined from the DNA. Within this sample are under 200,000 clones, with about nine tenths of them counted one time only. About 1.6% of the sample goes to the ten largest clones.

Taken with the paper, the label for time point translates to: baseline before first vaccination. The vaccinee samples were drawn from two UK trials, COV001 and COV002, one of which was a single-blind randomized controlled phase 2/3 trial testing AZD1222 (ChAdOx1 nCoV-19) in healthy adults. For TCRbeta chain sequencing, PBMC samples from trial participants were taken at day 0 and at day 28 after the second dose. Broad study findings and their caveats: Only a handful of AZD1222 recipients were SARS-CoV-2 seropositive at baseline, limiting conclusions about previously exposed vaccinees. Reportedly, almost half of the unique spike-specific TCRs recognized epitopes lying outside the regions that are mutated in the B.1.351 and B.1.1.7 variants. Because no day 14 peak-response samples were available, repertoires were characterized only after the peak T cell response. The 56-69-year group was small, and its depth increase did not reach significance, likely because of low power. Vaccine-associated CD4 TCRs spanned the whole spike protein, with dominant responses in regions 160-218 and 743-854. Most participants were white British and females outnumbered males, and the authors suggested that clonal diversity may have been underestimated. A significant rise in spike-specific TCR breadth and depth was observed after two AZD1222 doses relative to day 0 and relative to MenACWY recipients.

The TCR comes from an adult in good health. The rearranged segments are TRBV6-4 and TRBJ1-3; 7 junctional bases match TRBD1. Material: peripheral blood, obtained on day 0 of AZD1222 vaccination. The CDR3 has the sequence CARIVQGKGGNTIYF. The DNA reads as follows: TGTGCCAGAATCGTACAGGGGAAGGGTGGAAACACCATATATTTT.